This T cell receptor (beta chain) derives from a study of T cell responses to AZD1222 COVID-19 vaccine. Across the whole study: Investigators merged groups given second doses at roughly 4 or roughly 12 weeks. Study outcomes and limitations: White British donors predominated, females outnumbered males, and clonal diversity was possibly underestimated. Spike-specific TCR breadth and depth went up after people got two AZD1222 doses.

The repertoire was sequenced with immunoSEQ multiplex PCR; TCRdb's copy has only in-frame clones and lacks some. Of about 120,000 clones detected, 70% to 90% appear once; the ten largest clones hold 2% to 2.5%. To note about this clone: The target antigen is unknown.

V shed 7 bases and J shed 0 bases, with 7 bases lying between them. The CDR3 is 13 residues long. Germline V lookup: CDR1 MNHNY, CDR2 SVGAGI (reference sequence). Specimen: peripheral blood, collected on day 0 of AZD1222 vaccination. J is TRBJ1-3 and V is TRBV6-6; no definite D call. This TCR was sampled from an adult in good health. CDR3 bases: TGTGCCAGCACCATCGACTCTGGAAACACCATATATTTT. It yields the protein CASTIDSGNTIYF.